The T cell receptor beta chain described here comes from a study of blood T cell repertoires in COVID-19. Overall study context: Italy, Spain and the United States were the sources of the convalescent and acute COVID-19 samples. PBMCs, B-cell-depleted T cells, or T cells were the source of the cDNA or gDNA that made up the material.

Original processing notes: Reference gene primer amplification gave nucleated cell count estimates. The table came from immunoSEQ multiplex PCR; TCRdb's copy has only in-frame clones and leaves some out. V and J calls and clone size follow that table, whereas D and trimming were derived from the DNA. The table shows 30,000 to 45,000 clones, with 81% occurring only once. V lost 2 bases and J lost 0, with 8 bases in between. The germline V gene encodes CDR1 KGHSH and CDR2 LQKENI. The CDR3 extends over 15 amino acids. Only a few counts were recorded for this clone. The sequence derives from a man older than 75 with active or convalescent COVID-19. The material sequenced was peripheral blood. This sequence joins TRBV18 and TRBJ2-1, with D hard to call. CDR3 nucleotide sequence: TGTGCCAGCTCACCAGGGCTTAGCTCCTACAATGAGCAGTTCTTC. Its protein product is CASSPGLSSYNEQFF.